Listed below are T cell receptor beta chains from one sample, sequenced in a study of shared T cell receptors in the human thymus. Method: immunoSEQ multiplex PCR; TCRdb's copy keeps in-frame clones and lacks some. The data hold about 380,000 clones, with over 90% observed a single time. The sample consisted of thymocytes. All receptors derive from a human donor. The CDR3 runs from the conserved cysteine through the conserved F or W. Each record gives: CDR3 protein, V gene, J gene.

CDR3: CASHEGYGYEQYF
V: TRBV19
J: TRBJ2-7

CDR3: CASSPPLAGVWNEQFF
V: TRBV28
J: TRBJ2-1

CDR3: CASSRFLGEDQKISNQPQHF
V: TRBV19
J: TRBJ1-5

CDR3: CASSPLTGHSGEQYF
V: TRBV9
J: TRBJ2-7

CDR3: CASSTPDRTAGNTIYF
V: TRBV28
J: TRBJ1-3

CDR3: CASSFVGGGETQYF
V: TRBV7-9
J: TRBJ2-5

CDR3: CASSDKWTVNQPQHF
V: TRBV25-1
J: TRBJ1-5

CDR3: CASSLRSRTPRIQETQYF
V: TRBV7-2
J: TRBJ2-5

CDR3: CASSEGGNSASEKLFF
V: TRBV5-1
J: TRBJ1-4

CDR3: CASSFYLQGGSGNTIYF
V: TRBV27
J: TRBJ1-3

CDR3: CASQKEGLAFYNEQFF
V: TRBV6-4
J: TRBJ2-1

CDR3: CASSHYRDRSSSYTF
V: TRBV2
J: TRBJ1-2

CDR3: CASSPGDGYNEQFF
V: TRBV27
J: TRBJ2-1

CDR3: CAWSRLKREGLSSVLGQYF
V: TRBV30
J: TRBJ2-3

CDR3: CASTSWGWGQPQHF
V: TRBV19
J: TRBJ1-5

CDR3: CASTLLIHTDTQYF
V: TRBV5-4
J: TRBJ2-3

CDR3: CAWSVYRPGAYEQYF
V: TRBV30
J: TRBJ2-7

CDR3: CASSWTSGRRDNEQFF
V: TRBV5-4
J: TRBJ2-1

CDR3: CASSLARGTSQPPRYNEQFF
V: TRBV7-6
J: TRBJ2-1

CDR3: CASTPFSSYEQYF
V: TRBV28
J: TRBJ2-7

CDR3: CASSPVDSPQETQYF
V: TRBV28
J: TRBJ2-5

CDR3: CASPDSTRDHEQYF
V: TRBV6-1
J: TRBJ2-7

CDR3: CASSLRGDSYGYTF
V: TRBV5-6
J: TRBJ1-2

CDR3: CASSNFVGTNEKLFF
V: TRBV19
J: TRBJ1-4

CDR3: CASRSYSGGGRTGYTF
V: TRBV5-6
J: TRBJ1-2

CDR3: CASSSSGIRGNEQFF
V: TRBV7-3
J: TRBJ2-1

CDR3: CASSLVRGSSYEQYF
V: TRBV5-1
J: TRBJ2-7

CDR3: CASRVGQIDEQYF
V: TRBV2
J: TRBJ2-7

CDR3: CASSLPRDRDRTYGYTF
V: TRBV5-1
J: TRBJ1-2

CDR3: CASGLGYDGQGIKMNTEAFF
V: TRBV12-5
J: TRBJ1-1

CDR3: CASSLGHPNQPQHF
V: TRBV13
J: TRBJ1-5

CDR3: CASSDTGTNNEKLFF
V: TRBV6-4
J: TRBJ1-4

CDR3: CSVGLSEQFF
V: TRBV29-1
J: TRBJ2-1

CDR3: CASSLPGGPSYEQFF
V: TRBV27
J: TRBJ2-1

CDR3: CASSSPSAGTPNSGANVLTF
V: TRBV11-3
J: TRBJ2-6

CDR3: CASSYRLRLSTDTQYF
V: TRBV27
J: TRBJ2-3

CDR3: CATTPSRGLAGDEQFF
V: TRBV27
J: TRBJ2-1

CDR3: CSAGDSFF
V: TRBV20-1
J: TRBJ1-1

CDR3: CAISEIGTSYNEQFF
V: TRBV10-3
J: TRBJ2-1

CDR3: CASSAAVVSTEAFF
V: TRBV7-6
J: TRBJ1-1

CDR3: CASSPLLAGVPDTQYF
V: TRBV27
J: TRBJ2-3

CDR3: CAWSVKDSNQPQHF
V: TRBV30
J: TRBJ1-5

CDR3: CASSLLAGDTQYF
V: TRBV5-4
J: TRBJ2-3

CDR3: CATYSLVYNEQFF
V: TRBV28
J: TRBJ2-1

CDR3: CASSVESQDRAYEQYF
V: TRBV9
J: TRBJ2-7

CDR3: CASSQYRGQGVYEQYF
V: TRBV4-2
J: TRBJ2-7

CDR3: CASRFTSGTPNTGELFF
V: TRBV4-1
J: TRBJ2-2

CDR3: CASSQDRGGGYEQYF
V: TRBV4-1
J: TRBJ2-7

CDR3: CASSGGPHVNTGELFF
V: TRBV10-1
J: TRBJ2-2

CDR3: CASSYRSLNTEAFF
V: TRBV27
J: TRBJ1-1

CDR3: CASTPPGQGAYTF
V: TRBV19
J: TRBJ1-2

CDR3: CASSEDETQYF
V: TRBV6-1
J: TRBJ2-5

CDR3: CASSQNRGSTTEAFF
V: TRBV4-3
J: TRBJ1-1